This T cell receptor beta chain was observed in a study of T-cell memory formation after mild COVID-19. Findings and limits, study-wide: The CD4+ clones that contracted clustered mainly within CM and EM, and the CD8+ clones concentrated in EMRA.

Of note for this clonotype: The target antigen is unknown.

One entry per CDR3 protein, called by TCRdb with MiXCR from the 5' RACE reads. This repertoire shows approximately 290,000 distinct CDR3 sequences, roughly 15% found once; its top ten account for about a fifth. The TCR originated in a man younger than 35 who had mild COVID-19 (a few samples of this study predate the infection). Cell type and time point are not known. Sequencing was carried out using PBMCs or a T cell subset sorted from them (not recorded which).

CDR3 protein: CSARTGGGPSTGELFF. CDR3 DNA: TGCAGTGCCCGAACGGGCGGGGGGCCCAGCACCGGGGAGCTGTTTTTT. The genes are TRBV20-1 and TRBJ2-2; 8 nucleotides align to TRBD2. CDR3 length: 16 residues. Germline V CDR1 and CDR2: DFQATT, SNEGSKA (reference sequence). V trimming: 6 bases; J trimming: 4 bases; junction bases outside the gene matches: 13.